This paragraph covers one TCR beta chain sequence. What it binds is unknown. The data stem from a study of blood T cells in healthy people across ages. Points from the study as a whole: Naive T cell percentage showed a strong correlation with the diversity of TCR beta.

With a J-beta primer mix and a sample-barcoded 5' primer, a second PCR ran 7 to 11 cycles. From the 5' RACE reads, TCRdb called clonotypes with MiXCR, one entry per CDR3 protein. The sample records some 1,800,000 distinct CDR3 sequences, about 39% being singletons. With 0 bases clipped from V and 4 bases from J, the junction kept 4 bases outside the gene matches. From germline, CDR1 is LGHNA and CDR2 YSLEER. The CDR3 is 15 residues long. The sequence came from a human donor in good health. Sequenced sample: blood. The chain joins TRBV4-3 to TRBJ1-2; TRBD1 aligns across 8 bases. CDR3 residues: CASSQDWTGPYGYTF. The CDR3, as DNA: TGCGCCAGCAGCCAAGATTGGACAGGGCCCTATGGCTACACCTTC.